This TCR beta chain was identified in a study of blood T cell repertoires in COVID-19. Study context: The study drew acute and convalescent COVID-19 samples from the United States, Italy and Spain. From T cells, B-cell-depleted T cells, or PBMCs came the material, which was cDNA or gDNA.

Per the original data handling: Estimates of nucleated cell counts were drawn from the amplification of reference gene primers. The repertoire was sequenced with immunoSEQ multiplex PCR; TCRdb's copy has only in-frame clones and lacks some. The DNA gave D and trimming, while V, J and clone size come from that table. The table includes under 150,000 clones, 70% to 80% detected once. This clonotype was sampled from a man aged 55 to 70 with acute or convalescent COVID-19. Sequences were obtained from peripheral blood.

The CDR3 protein is CASRPQGQHTDTQYF. DNA of the CDR3: TGTGCCAGCAGGCCCCAAGGACAGCACACAGATACGCAGTATTTT. The rearrangement links TRBV6-5 to TRBJ2-3; TRBD1 is a possible D gene (6 bases). Germline values: CDR1 MNHEY, CDR2 SVGAGI. The V gene lost 6 bases and the J gene lost 2 bases, with 15 bases spanning the gap. The CDR3 is 15 residues long.